Each of the 30 T cell receptor beta chains below was sequenced from the same sample in a study of shared clonotypes between healthy human individuals. Sequenced by immunoSEQ multiplex PCR; TCRdb stores in-frame clones only, minus some. The sample includes more than 1.2 million clones, 98% of them seen just once. Sequencing input: naive CD4+ T cells sorted from blood. The sample's subset: CD45RA+ positively selected. The receptor set was obtained from a man aged 30-40 years in good health.

The chain employs TRBV7-2 and TRBJ2-7; 7 nucleotides match TRBD2. Germline values: CDR1 SGHTA, CDR2 FQGNSA. V was pared by 2 bases and J by 2 bases, with 9 bases of the junction left unmatched. This CDR3 is 16 amino acids long. The CDR3 DNA reads as TGTGCCAGCAGCTTAAGGACCCGCGGGGGTGCCTACGAGCAGTACTTC. Translating it yields CASSLRTRGGAYEQYF.

The chain uses TRBV6-5 and TRBJ2-7, with a tentative D call TRBD2 (6 bases). V was pared by 5 bases and J by 7 bases, with 21 bases between. The CDR3 covers 15 residues. CDR1 is MNHEY and CDR2 is SVGAGI in the germline V gene. This CDR3 reads CASSTLGGVAPEQYF. The CDR3 DNA sequence: TGTGCCAGCAGTACCCTGGGGGGTGTAGCACCAGAGCAGTACTTC.

V usage is TRBV10-1 and J usage is TRBJ2-5, with 7 bases lining up with TRBD2. Germline CDR1 is WNHNN and CDR2 is SYGVQD (reference sequence). This CDR3 has 13 residues. The J segment lost 4 bases and the V segment lost 6 bases, leaving 5 bases of the junction unmatched. The CDR3 loop reads CASRPGGRETQYF. The DNA of the CDR3 is TGCGCCAGCAGGCCGGGGGGTCGAGAGACCCAGTACTTC.

The rearrangement links TRBV18 to TRBJ1-2, with 7 bases identical to TRBD1. Germline trimming cut 5 bases from V and 0 bases from J; bases unmatched to any gene: 6. Per germline, CDR1 KGHSH and CDR2 LQKENI. The CDR3 length is 15 residues. CDR3 protein: CASSGQESPNYGYTF. CDR3 DNA: TGTGCCAGCTCAGGACAGGAGTCCCCTAACTATGGCTACACCTTC.

This chain joins TRBV25-1 and TRBJ2-1, with D perhaps matching TRBD1 (5 bases). From germline, CDR1 is MGHDK and CDR2 SYGVNS. This CDR3 is 14 amino acids long. Trimming removed 7 bases from V and 9 bases from J, with 19 bases in between. The CDR3 DNA reads TGTGCCAGCATGGGGCGGTTCTTAGAAGGTGAGCAGTTCTTC. It specifies CASMGRFLEGEQFF.

Details on this clone: This same CDR3 is encoded by further DNA sequences in the sample. This chain connects TRBV5-1 to TRBJ2-7, with TRBD2 identical over 9 bases. With V trimmed by 1 base and J by 3 bases, 2 bases remained unmatched. Germline lookup yields CDR1 SGHRS and CDR2 YFSETQ. CDR3 length equals 14 residues. CDR3 amino acids: CASSLLSGSYEQYF. Written as DNA, the CDR3 is TGCGCCAGCAGCTTGCTTAGCGGGAGCTACGAGCAGTACTTC.

V usage is TRBV27 and J usage is TRBJ2-1; 8 bases agree with TRBD2. The CDR3 loop spans 17 amino acids. Germline V CDR1 and CDR2: MNHEY, SMNVEV (reference sequence). The junction had 14 bases not matched to a gene; V was cut back by 3 bases and J by 7 bases. The CDR3 here is CASSFPRDSGMRNEQFF. CDR3 DNA sequence: TGTGCCAGCAGTTTTCCCCGTGATAGCGGGATGAGGAATGAGCAGTTCTTC.

This chain links TRBV11-2 with TRBJ2-7; 8 nucleotides align to TRBD2. V gave up 6 bases and J gave up 2 bases; unmatched junction bases: 9. Looked up from germline, CDR1 is SGHAT and CDR2 is FQNNGV. The CDR3 contains 15 residues. In nucleotides, the CDR3 is TGTGCCAGCAGGAGTCTAGCGGGTACACCCTACGAGCAGTACTTC. Encoded protein: CASRSLAGTPYEQYF.

This clone appeared once. The V and J genes are TRBV7-4 and TRBJ2-3; 7 bases line up with TRBD1. This CDR3 region has 15 residues. CDR1 is SGHVT and CDR2 is SQSDAQ in the germline V gene. The V and J ends lost 5 bases and 2 bases, in that order; junction bases with no gene match: 7. The CDR3 loop reads CASSLRQGPTDTQYF. For the CDR3, the DNA is TGTGCCAGCAGCCTAAGACAGGGCCCCACAGATACGCAGTATTTT. Supplemented by reference TRBV7-4 and TRBJ2-3, the full variable domain reads GAGVSQSPRYKVAKRGRDVALRCDSISGHVTLYWYRQTLGQGSEVLTYSQSDAQRDKSGRPSGRFSAERPERSVSTLKIQRTEQGDSAVYLCASSLRQGPTDTQYFGPGTRLTVL.

The CDR3 DNA reads as TGTGCCAGCAGCGTAGGTACTAGCGGGAGGTACTACAATGAGCAGTTCTTC. As protein: CASSVGTSGRYYNEQFF. J is TRBJ2-1 and V is TRBV9; TRBD2 matches 12 bases. The junction had 4 bases not matched to a gene; V was cut back by 0 bases and J by 3 bases. The CDR3 has 17 amino acids. The germline CDR1 and CDR2 sequences are SGDLS and YYNGEE.

The chain carries TRBV7-9 and TRBJ2-1; 7 nucleotides align to TRBD1. J lost 4 bases, V lost 7 bases, and 4 bases had no gene match. From germline, CDR1 is SEHNR and CDR2 FQNEAQ (reference sequence). The CDR3 consists of 13 residues. The CDR3 region has the DNA TGTGCCAGCAACGCAGGGGGTTACAATGAGCAGTTCTTC. This gives the protein CASNAGGYNEQFF.

This sequence joins TRBV5-6 and TRBJ1-2; 7 bases are a match to TRBD1. After removal of 3 bases from V and 2 bases from J, the junction contained 7 bases not matched to a gene. The CDR3 is 15 residues long. CDR1 SGHDT and CDR2 YYEEEE come from the germline V gene. The CDR3 DNA reads as TGTGCCAGCAGCTGGGGGACAGACGGCAACTATGGCTACACCTTC. Encoded protein: CASSWGTDGNYGYTF.

The V and J genes are TRBV6-1 and TRBJ1-5, with 9 bases identical to TRBD1. The trim removed 3 bases at V and 5 bases at J, leaving 8 bases unmatched. The CDR3 spans 16 residues. Germline-derived CDR1 and CDR2 are MNHNS and SASEGT. Written as DNA, the CDR3 is TGTGCCAGCAGTGATCGGAACAGGGGGCCGGATCAGCCCCAGCATTTT. Translated: CASSDRNRGPDQPQHF.

The chain combines TRBV30 with TRBJ2-7, with D possibly matching TRBD1 (5 bases). This CDR3 has 12 residues. Germline loops: CDR1 GTSNPN, CDR2 SVGIG (reference sequence). The V gene lost 8 bases and the J gene lost 2 bases, with 13 bases spanning the gap. Here the CDR3 reads CAGASSAYEQYF. CDR3 sequence (DNA): TGTGCCGGGGCGTCCTCGGCCTACGAGCAGTACTTC.

The chain joins TRBV6-1 to TRBJ1-2; D remains ambiguous. V shed 4 bases and J shed 8 bases, with 11 bases lying between them. This CDR3 has 12 residues. Germline V gives CDR1 MNHNS, CDR2 SASEGT. This chain's CDR3 is CASSVVRQGYTF. The CDR3 DNA is TGTGCCAGCAGTGTTGTCAGGCAGGGCTACACCTTC.

CDR3 sequence (DNA): TGTGCCACCAGCAGGAGACTAGCGGGAGTGGTGGATACGCAGTATTTT. This codes for CATSRRLAGVVDTQYF. The chain links TRBV15 to TRBJ2-3; 12 positions match TRBD2. The length of the CDR3 is 16 residues. Per the germline V gene, CDR1 is LNHNV and CDR2 is YYDKDF (reference sequence). V gave up 3 bases and J gave up 6 bases; unmatched junction bases: 7.

This rearrangement joins TRBV9 to TRBJ1-1; the D gene is possibly TRBD1 (5 bases). The germline V and J ends were trimmed by 4 bases and 1 base, with 11 bases remaining between them. Per germline, CDR1 SGDLS and CDR2 YYNGEE. The CDR3 sequence is 14 residues long. This chain's CDR3 is CASSPRDSNTEAFF. In nucleotides, the CDR3 is TGTGCCAGCAGCCCAAGGGACTCGAACACTGAAGCTTTCTTT.

This clone came up once. The chain couples TRBV6-1 to TRBJ2-1; 10 bases fit TRBD2. CDR1 is MNHNS, CDR2 SASEGT, per germline. The CDR3 has 15 residues. V shed 4 bases and J 1 base; nucleotides not matched to a gene: 1. The CDR3 DNA is TGTGCCAGCAGTGTACTAGCGGGATCCTACAATGAGCAGTTCTTC. Encoded protein: CASSVLAGSYNEQFF.

Concerning this clone: The sample carries other DNA sequences with the same CDR3. The chain recombines TRBV5-1 with TRBJ2-1, with a weak D call TRBD2 (6 bases). The germline gives CDR1 SGHRS, CDR2 YFSETQ. The CDR3 contains 15 residues. Trimming left V 0 bases short and J 2 bases short, with 9 bases between. The CDR3 loop is CASSLAGGTYNEQFF. CDR3 nucleotide sequence: TGCGCCAGCAGCTTGGCCGGAGGGACCTACAATGAGCAGTTCTTC.

On this clone: Other DNA sequences within the sample encode an identical CDR3. The chain combines TRBV5-1 with TRBJ2-2; D uncertain. The CDR3 totals 14 residues. Germline lookup yields CDR1 SGHRS and CDR2 YFSETQ. Trimming stripped 4 bases from V and 2 bases from J, with 9 bases between. The CDR3 DNA follows: TGCGCCAGCAGCAAGGATGGTAACACCGGGGAGCTGTTTTTT. Translating gives CASSKDGNTGELFF.

The rearrangement links TRBV19 to TRBJ2-7; D is possibly TRBD1 (5 bases). CDR1 LNHDA and CDR2 SQIVND come from the germline V gene (reference sequence). CDR3 length equals 14 residues. With 3 bases removed from V and 2 bases from J, the gap between germline ends came to 11 bases. This CDR3 is CASSIPGPTYEQYF. The CDR3, as DNA: TGTGCCAGTAGTATCCCAGGGCCTACCTACGAGCAGTACTTC.

This chain links TRBV14 with TRBJ1-1; 8 bases line up with TRBD1. The V and J ends lost 1 base and 7 bases, in that order; junction bases with no gene match: 8. Looked up from germline, CDR1 is SGHDN and CDR2 is FVKESK. The CDR3 has 15 residues. The CDR3 protein is CASSQVPGTGYEAFF. For the CDR3, the DNA is TGTGCCAGCAGCCAAGTACCCGGGACAGGATATGAAGCTTTCTTT. Looking up the rest from reference TRBV14 and TRBJ1-1 gives the full variable domain: EAGVTQFPSHSVIEKGQTVTLRCDPISGHDNLYWYRRVMGKEIKFLLHFVKESKQDESGMPNNRFLAERTGGTYSTLKVQPAELEDSGVYFCASSQVPGTGYEAFFGQGTRLTVV.

The genes are TRBV6-1 and TRBJ1-1; D unclear. Germline lookup yields CDR1 MNHNS and CDR2 SASEGT. CDR3 size: 14 residues. Trimming removed 6 bases at V and 0 bases at J, with 11 bases between. The CDR3 here is CASRLVGMNTEAFF. The CDR3 nucleotides are TGTGCCAGCAGGCTGGTGGGTATGAACACTGAAGCTTTCTTT.

The count of this clone is one. Other DNA sequences from this sample encode an identical CDR3 as well. The chain uses TRBV18 and TRBJ2-7; 7 nucleotides agree with TRBD1. J gave up 4 bases and V 4 bases, and 4 bases lay outside the gene matches. This CDR3 comprises 13 residues. Germline assignment: CDR1 KGHSH and CDR2 LQKENI. The CDR3 region is CASSQGTAYEQYF. The CDR3 nucleotides read TGTGCCAGCTCACAAGGGACAGCTTACGAGCAGTACTTC.

This sequence joins TRBV20-1 and TRBJ2-7, with a tentative D call TRBD2 (5 bases). The CDR3 sequence is 11 residues long. Trimming shortened V by 6 bases and J by 1 base, and 7 bases separated the two germline ends. Germline assignment: CDR1 DFQATT and CDR2 SNEGSKA (reference sequence). The CDR3 DNA reads as TGCAGTGCCGGACTTTCCTACGAGCAGTACTTC. As protein: CSAGLSYEQYF.

The chain has TRBV5-6 and TRBJ2-4, with 7 bases that match TRBD1. V was pared by 1 base and J by 0 bases, with 7 bases of the junction left unmatched. The germline V gene has CDR1 SGHDT and CDR2 YYEEEE. The length of the CDR3 is 17 residues. The CDR3 nucleotides read TGTGCCAGCAGCTTGCGGCAGGGGGAAATAGCCAAAAACATTCAGTACTTC. This gives the protein CASSLRQGEIAKNIQYF.

V gene TRBV7-3 combines with J gene TRBJ2-2, with 15 bases that match TRBD2. There are 19 residues in the CDR3. The germline V gene has CDR1 SGHTA and CDR2 FQGTGA. With V trimmed by 2 bases and J by 2 bases, 6 bases remained unmatched. CDR3 residues: CASSLRTSGRVINTGELFF. The CDR3 nucleotides read TGTGCCAGCAGCTTACGGACTAGCGGGAGGGTAATTAACACCGGGGAGCTGTTTTTT.

Points on this clone: Other nucleotide sequences from this sample produce the same CDR3. J is TRBJ1-1 and V is TRBV19, with D hard to call. The CDR3 has 13 residues. The V and J ends lost 3 bases and 1 base respectively, with 6 bases between them. Germline V lookup: CDR1 LNHDA, CDR2 SQIVND (reference sequence). The CDR3 bases are TGTGCCAGTAGTATCGGACGGAACACTGAAGCTTTCTTT. Amino acid sequence: CASSIGRNTEAFF.

The chain carries TRBV5-1 and TRBJ2-1, with 10 bases that match TRBD2. The CDR3 has 17 amino acids. The germline V gene has CDR1 SGHRS and CDR2 YFSETQ. J lost 4 bases, V lost 2 bases, and 9 bases had no gene match. CDR3: CASSFGLAGGLYNEQFF. DNA of the CDR3: TGCGCCAGCAGCTTTGGGTTAGCGGGAGGTCTGTACAATGAGCAGTTCTTC.

V is TRBV5-8 and J is TRBJ2-7; either TRBD1 or TRBD2 may fit D (5 bases each). The CDR3 runs 14 residues. V gave up 3 bases and J gave up 3 bases, with 13 bases separating them. CDR1 SGHTS and CDR2 YDEGEE come from the germline V gene. CDR3 residues: CASSSWGRLYEQYF. CDR3 sequence (DNA): TGTGCCAGCAGCTCTTGGGGGAGACTCTACGAGCAGTACTTC.